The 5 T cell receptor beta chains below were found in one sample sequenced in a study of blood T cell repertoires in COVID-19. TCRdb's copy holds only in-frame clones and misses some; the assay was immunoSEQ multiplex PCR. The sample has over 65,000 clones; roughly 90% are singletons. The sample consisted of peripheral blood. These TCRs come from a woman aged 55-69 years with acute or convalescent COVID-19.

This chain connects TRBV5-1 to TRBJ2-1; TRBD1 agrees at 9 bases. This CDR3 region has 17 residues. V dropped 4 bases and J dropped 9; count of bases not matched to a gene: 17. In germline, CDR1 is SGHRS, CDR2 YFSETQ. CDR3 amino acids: CASSQTPAGQGISEQFF. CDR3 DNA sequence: TGCGCCAGCAGCCAAACCCCAGCGGGACAGGGAATTAGTGAGCAGTTCTTC.

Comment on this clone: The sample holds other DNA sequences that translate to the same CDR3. Here the CDR3 reads CASSLMTGANSPLHF. CDR3 in DNA: TGTGCCAGTAGTCTCATGACAGGCGCTAATTCACCCCTCCACTTT. The genes are TRBV19 and TRBJ1-6; D is perhaps TRBD1 (6 bases). The CDR3 is 15 amino acids. Germline V lookup: CDR1 LNHDA, CDR2 SQIVND (reference sequence). V was shortened by 5 bases and J by 6 bases, with 14 bases between the two germline ends.

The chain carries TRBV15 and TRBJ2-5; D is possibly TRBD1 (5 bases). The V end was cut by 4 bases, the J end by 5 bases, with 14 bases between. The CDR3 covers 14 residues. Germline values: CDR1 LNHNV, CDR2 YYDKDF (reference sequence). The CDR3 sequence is CATSTRLGRETQYF. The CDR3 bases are TGTGCCACCAGCACCCGACTGGGGCGGGAGACCCAGTACTTC.

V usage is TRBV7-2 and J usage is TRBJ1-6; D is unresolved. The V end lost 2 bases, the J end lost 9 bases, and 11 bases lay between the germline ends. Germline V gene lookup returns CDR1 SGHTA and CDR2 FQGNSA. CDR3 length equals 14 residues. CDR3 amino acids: CASSLRFKASPLHF. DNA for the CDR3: TGTGCCAGCAGCTTAAGATTCAAAGCTTCACCCCTCCACTTT.

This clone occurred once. The chain's CDR3 is CSAALGTGGNQPQHF. CDR3 bases: TGCAGCGCTGCGTTGGGGACAGGGGGCAATCAGCCCCAGCATTTT. This sequence joins TRBV29-1 and TRBJ1-5; TRBD1 matches at 10 bases. V trimming: 7 bases; J trimming: 2 bases; junction bases outside the gene matches: 8. There are 15 residues in the CDR3. CDR1 is SQVTM and CDR2 is ANQGSEA in the germline V gene.